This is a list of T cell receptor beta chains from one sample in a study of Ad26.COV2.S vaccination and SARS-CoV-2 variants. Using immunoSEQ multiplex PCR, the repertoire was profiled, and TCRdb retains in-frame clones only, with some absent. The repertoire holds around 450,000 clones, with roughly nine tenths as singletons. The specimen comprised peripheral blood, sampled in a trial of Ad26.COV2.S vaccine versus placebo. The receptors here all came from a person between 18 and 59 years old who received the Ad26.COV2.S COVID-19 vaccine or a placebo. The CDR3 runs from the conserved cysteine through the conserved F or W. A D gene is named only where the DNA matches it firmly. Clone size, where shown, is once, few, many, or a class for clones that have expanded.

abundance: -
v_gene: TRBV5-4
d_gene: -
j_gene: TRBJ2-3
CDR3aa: CASSLLQASTDTQYF
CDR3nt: TGTGCCAGCAGCTTATTACAGGCTAGCACAGATACGCAGTATTTT

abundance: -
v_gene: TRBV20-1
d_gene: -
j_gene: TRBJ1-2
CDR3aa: CSARASGYTF
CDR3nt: TGCAGTGCTAGGGCCTCTGGCTACACCTTC

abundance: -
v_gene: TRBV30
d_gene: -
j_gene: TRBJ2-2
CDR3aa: CAWSVPRDTGELFF
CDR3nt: TGTGCCTGGAGTGTACCCAGGGACACCGGGGAGCTGTTTTTT

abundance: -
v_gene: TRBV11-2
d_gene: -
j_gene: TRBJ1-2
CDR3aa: CASSQGREVGYTF
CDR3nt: TGTGCCAGCAGCCAGGGGAGAGAAGTTGGCTACACCTTC

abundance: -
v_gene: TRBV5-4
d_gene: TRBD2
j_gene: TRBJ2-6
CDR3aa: CASAGGVGANVLTF
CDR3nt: TGTGCCAGCGCGGGAGGGGTTGGGGCCAACGTCCTGACTTTC

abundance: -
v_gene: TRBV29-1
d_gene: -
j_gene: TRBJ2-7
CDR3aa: CSVEDLGHIGYEQYF
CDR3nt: TGCAGCGTTGAAGATCTAGGGCATATCGGCTACGAGCAGTACTTC

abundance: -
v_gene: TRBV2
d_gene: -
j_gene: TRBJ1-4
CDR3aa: CAGGNEKLFF
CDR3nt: TGTGCCGGGGGGAATGAAAAACTGTTTTTT

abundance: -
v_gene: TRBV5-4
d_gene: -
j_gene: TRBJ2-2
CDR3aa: CASSLRGGRNTGELFF
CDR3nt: TGTGCCAGCAGCTTGAGGGGGGGCCGGAACACCGGGGAGCTGTTTTTT

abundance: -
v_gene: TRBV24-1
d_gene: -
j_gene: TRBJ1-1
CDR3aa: CATSENRALEGAFF
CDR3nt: TGTGCCACCAGTGAGAACAGGGCACTAGAGGGGGCTTTCTTT

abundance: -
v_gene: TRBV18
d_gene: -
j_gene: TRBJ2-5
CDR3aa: CASSPPKGGAETQYF
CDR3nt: TGTGCCAGCTCACCACCGAAAGGCGGGGCAGAGACCCAGTACTTC

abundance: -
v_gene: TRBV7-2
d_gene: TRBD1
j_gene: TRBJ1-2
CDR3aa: CASRPAGRGRRSDGYTF
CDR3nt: TGTGCCAGCAGACCAGCTGGCAGGGGGCGGCGCTCGGATGGCTACACCTTC

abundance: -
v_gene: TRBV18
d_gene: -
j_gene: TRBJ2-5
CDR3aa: CASSPIGRETQYF
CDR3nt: TGTGCCAGCTCACCAATAGGCCGGGAGACCCAGTACTTC

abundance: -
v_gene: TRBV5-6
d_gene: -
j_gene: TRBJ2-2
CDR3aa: CASSPLTGKGELFF
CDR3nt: TGTGCCAGCAGCCCGCTGACTGGAAAGGGGGAGCTGTTTTTT

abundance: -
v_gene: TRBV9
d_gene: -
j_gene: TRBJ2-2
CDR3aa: CASSDERGAYTGELFF
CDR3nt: TGTGCCAGCAGCGACGAGAGGGGGGCGTACACCGGGGAGCTGTTTTTT

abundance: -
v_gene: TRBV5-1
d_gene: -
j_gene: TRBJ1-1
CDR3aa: CASSLMDTNTEAFF
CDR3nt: TGCGCCAGCAGCTTGATGGATACGAACACTGAAGCTTTCTTT

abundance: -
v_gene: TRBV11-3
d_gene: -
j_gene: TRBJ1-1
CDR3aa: CASSLLFLMNTEAFF
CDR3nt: TGTGCCAGCAGCCTACTGTTCCTCATGAACACTGAAGCTTTCTTT

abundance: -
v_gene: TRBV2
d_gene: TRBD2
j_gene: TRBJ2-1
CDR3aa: CASSVGLAGYNEQFF
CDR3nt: TGTGCCAGCAGTGTTGGGCTAGCGGGGTACAATGAGCAGTTCTTC

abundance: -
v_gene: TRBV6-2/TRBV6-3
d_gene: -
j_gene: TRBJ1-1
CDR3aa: CASSSTENTEAFF
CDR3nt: TGTGCCAGCAGTTCGACAGAGAACACTGAAGCTTTCTTT

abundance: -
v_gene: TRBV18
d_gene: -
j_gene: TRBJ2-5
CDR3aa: CASSPSSWSVIAETQYF
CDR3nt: TGTGCCAGCTCACCTTCCAGCTGGAGCGTAATAGCAGAGACCCAGTACTTC

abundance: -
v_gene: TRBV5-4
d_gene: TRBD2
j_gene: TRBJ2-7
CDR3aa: CASSSGLAARMGEQYF
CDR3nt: TGTGCCAGCAGCTCGGGACTAGCGGCCAGGATGGGGGAGCAGTACTTC

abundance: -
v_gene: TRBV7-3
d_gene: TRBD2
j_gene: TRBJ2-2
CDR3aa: CASSLDSSGRADTGELFF
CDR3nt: TGTGCCAGCAGCTTAGACTCTAGCGGGAGGGCCGACACCGGGGAGCTGTTTTTT

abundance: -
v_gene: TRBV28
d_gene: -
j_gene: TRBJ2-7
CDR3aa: CASSLYSASEQYF
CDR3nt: TGTGCCAGCAGTTTGTATAGCGCAAGCGAGCAGTACTTC

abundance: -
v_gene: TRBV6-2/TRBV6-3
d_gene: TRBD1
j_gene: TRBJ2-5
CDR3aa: CASSYPPHRGKETQYF
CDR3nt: TGTGCCAGCAGTTACCCCCCCCACAGGGGAAAGGAGACCCAGTACTTC

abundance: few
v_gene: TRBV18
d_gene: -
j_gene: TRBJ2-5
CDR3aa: CASSYQETQYF
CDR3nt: TGTGCCAGCTCATACCAAGAGACCCAGTACTTC

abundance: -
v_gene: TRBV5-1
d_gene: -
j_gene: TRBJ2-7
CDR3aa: CASSLQGLGNEQYF
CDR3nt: TGCGCCAGCAGCTTACAGGGTTTAGGTAACGAGCAGTACTTC

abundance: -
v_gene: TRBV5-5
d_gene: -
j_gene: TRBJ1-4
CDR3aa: CASSLLGAKNEKLFF
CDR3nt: TGTGCCAGCAGCCTTTTGGGGGCGAAGAATGAAAAACTGTTTTTT

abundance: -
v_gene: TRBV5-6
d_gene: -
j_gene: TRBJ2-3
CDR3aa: CASSPSGGADTQYF
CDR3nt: TGTGCCAGCAGCCCTTCCGGGGGTGCAGATACGCAGTATTTT

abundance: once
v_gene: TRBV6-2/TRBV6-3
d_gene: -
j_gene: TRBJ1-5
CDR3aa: CASSYSKGQGNQPQHF
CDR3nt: TGTGCCAGCAGTTACTCGAAGGGTCAGGGTAATCAGCCCCAGCATTTT

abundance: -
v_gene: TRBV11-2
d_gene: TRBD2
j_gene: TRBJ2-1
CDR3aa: CASSFILAGPPANEQFF
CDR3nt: TGTGCCAGCAGCTTTATCCTAGCGGGTCCTCCTGCCAATGAGCAGTTCTTC

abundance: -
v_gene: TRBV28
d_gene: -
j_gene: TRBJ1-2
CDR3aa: CASSPVIRPSYGYTF
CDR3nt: TGTGCCAGCAGCCCGGTCATAAGGCCGTCGTATGGCTACACCTTC

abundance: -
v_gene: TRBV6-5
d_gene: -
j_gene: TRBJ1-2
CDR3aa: CASSYEHSFYGYTF
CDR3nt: TGTGCCAGCAGTTACGAACACAGCTTCTATGGCTACACCTTC

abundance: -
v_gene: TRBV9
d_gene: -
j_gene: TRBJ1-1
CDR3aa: CASSREGRSEAFF
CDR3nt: TGTGCCAGCAGCCGCGAGGGTCGGTCCGAAGCTTTCTTT

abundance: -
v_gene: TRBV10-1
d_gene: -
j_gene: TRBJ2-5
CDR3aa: CASESGETQYF
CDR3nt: TGCGCCAGCGAATCGGGTGAGACCCAGTACTTC